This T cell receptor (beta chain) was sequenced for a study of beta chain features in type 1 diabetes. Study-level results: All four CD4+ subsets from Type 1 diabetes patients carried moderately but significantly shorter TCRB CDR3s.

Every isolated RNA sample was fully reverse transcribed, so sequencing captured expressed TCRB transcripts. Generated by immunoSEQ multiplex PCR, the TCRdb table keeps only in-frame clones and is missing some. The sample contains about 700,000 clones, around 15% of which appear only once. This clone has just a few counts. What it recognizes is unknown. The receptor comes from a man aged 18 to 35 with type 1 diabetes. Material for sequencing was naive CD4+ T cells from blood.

CDR3 amino acids: CAISQVTGWELFF. CDR3 sequence (DNA): TGTGCCATCAGCCAGGTTACCGGTTGGGAGCTGTTTTTT. V and J are TRBV10-3 and TRBJ2-2, with no clear D. The CDR3 sequence is 13 residues long. Trimming stripped 6 bases from V and 9 bases from J, with 14 bases between. The germline V gene encodes CDR1 ENHRY and CDR2 SYGVKD.